The clone carrying this T cell receptor (beta chain) was observed a handful of times. What it binds is not known. In germline, CDR1 is SGHNT, CDR2 YYREEE (reference sequence). V was clipped by 4 bases and J by 3 bases, with 23 bases between them. The CDR3 is made up of 18 amino acids. The PCR ran on 60 Vbeta and 13 Jbeta primers. TCRdb's copy holds only in-frame clones and misses some; the assay was immunoSEQ multiplex PCR. The sample lists 160,000 or so clones, roughly 79% occurring once. This entry belongs to a study of cytomegalovirus exposure and HLA in healthy donors. Study-level results: Reports credit the classifier with highly specific, highly sensitive diagnosis of cytomegalovirus status.

This clonotype was obtained from a woman aged 45-60 years in good health and CMV-seronegative. This chain links TRBV5-4 with TRBJ2-1; the D is unclear. Sequencing input: PBMCs. CDR3 nucleotides: TGTGCCAGCAGCCTATCTCCGTATAGCATAGGTAGCTACAATGAGCAGTTCTTC. It codes for CASSLSPYSIGSYNEQFF.